In its sample, the clone carrying this T cell receptor (beta chain) was seen a few times. A second PCR, run for about 7 to 11 cycles, used a sample-barcoded 5' primer plus a J-beta primer mix. TCRdb called the 5' RACE reads again in MiXCR, with one record for every CDR3 protein. Among 550,000 to 650,000 distinct CDR3 sequences listed, roughly a quarter were seen once. The CDR3 has 13 amino acids. The V gene lost 4 bases and the J gene lost 3 bases, with 11 bases spanning the gap. Germline V gives CDR1 SGHRS, CDR2 YFSETQ. This sample stems from a study of blood T cells in healthy people across ages. Another study also made use of these data, one on T cells of mothers and their children. That work states: Mother-child pairs who were related displayed a slightly higher overlap than unrelated pairs, a difference that was non-significant.

The source is a boy between 2 and 15 years old in good health. Input material: blood. The gene calls are TRBV5-1 and TRBJ2-7; perhaps TRBD2 as D (6 bases). The DNA for the CDR3 is TGCGCCAGCAGCCCCGGAGGGGTCTACGAGCAGTACTTC. This sequence encodes CASSPGGVYEQYF.